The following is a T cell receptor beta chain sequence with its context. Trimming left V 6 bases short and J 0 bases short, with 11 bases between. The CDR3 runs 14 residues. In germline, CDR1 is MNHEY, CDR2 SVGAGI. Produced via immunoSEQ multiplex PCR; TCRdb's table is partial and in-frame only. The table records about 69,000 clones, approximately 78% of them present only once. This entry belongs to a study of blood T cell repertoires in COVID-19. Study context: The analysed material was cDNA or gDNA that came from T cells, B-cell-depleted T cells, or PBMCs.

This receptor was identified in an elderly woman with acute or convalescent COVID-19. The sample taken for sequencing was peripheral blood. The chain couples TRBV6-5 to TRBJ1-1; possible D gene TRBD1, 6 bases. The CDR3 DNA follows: TGTGCCAGCAGGGTAGGACAGCTGAACACTGAAGCTTTCTTT. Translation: CASRVGQLNTEAFF.